This T cell receptor (beta chain) appears in the sequencing data of a study of OX40 agonist ivuxolimab in advanced cancers. Whole-study findings and limits: Among patients with partial responses at 0.1-3.0 mg/kg, clonal expansion was among the lowest.

This clone was observed a few times. The antigen remains unidentified. Clones were sequenced by immunoSEQ multiplex PCR, and TCRdb holds only the in-frame ones, with some missing. The sample has tens of thousands of clones; around 82% are singletons. Germline V gene sequence: CDR1 MDHEN, CDR2 SYDVKM. Unmatched junction bases numbered 4, after V lost 5 bases and J lost 4 bases. The CDR3 consists of 14 residues. Sequenced material: CD4+ or CD8+ T cells sorted from blood, taken in a trial of the OX40 agonist ivuxolimab. The source is an adult with an advanced solid tumor such as melanoma, head and neck, liver or kidney cancer. The chain couples TRBV28 to TRBJ1-1; 10 bases agree with TRBD1. The CDR3 here is CASSPDRGLTEAFF. CDR3 coding DNA: TGTGCCAGCAGTCCCGACAGGGGGCTCACTGAAGCTTTCTTT.